This T cell receptor beta chain was sequenced during a study of monozygotic twins with inflammatory bowel disease. CDR3 length: 20 residues. During cDNA synthesis, UMIs that each contained a 6-nucleotide sample barcode were added by means of template switching. No DNA is given; TCRdb re-called the 5' RACE reads and lists each CDR3 protein once. Its table records under 200,000 distinct CDR3 sequences. For this clonotype: What it binds is unknown.

Notes on the study in general: Fewer shared clonotypes with others were found in IBD patients than in healthy twins, especially with disease activity.

Material for sequencing was blood. This clonotype was sampled from a human donor with ulcerative colitis or Crohn's disease, or a healthy co-twin of an affected twin (not recorded which). The genes are TRBV12-3 or TRBV12-4 and TRBJ2-2; TCRdb lists TRBD2, though no DNA is available to test this call. The CDR3 protein is CASSFIWAAGQIRNTGELFF.